Sequencing of this TCR beta chain was carried out in a study of T-cell reconstitution after alpha-beta-depleted transplantation in children. The TCRbeta library incorporated unique molecular identifiers. One entry per CDR3 protein, called by TCRdb with MiXCR from the PCR reads. The table lists hundreds of thousands of distinct CDR3 sequences, 16% of them singletons. This clonotype was seen a handful of times. This CDR3 is built from 15 residues. V dropped 4 bases and J dropped 11 bases, with 20 bases sitting between them. Per the germline V gene, CDR1 is LGHNA and CDR2 is YSLEER. The rearrangement links TRBV4-3 to TRBJ1-4; D ambiguous. The TCR originated in a human donor who donated a stem cell graft to a child with acute myeloid leukemia. This specimen consisted of PBMCs from the stem cell graft donor, obtained from the stem cell graft. CDR3 nucleotide sequence: TGCGCCAGCAGCCCAGAGATAGGGCGTCGTGAGAAACTGTTTTTT. It yields the protein CASSPEIGRREKLFF.